This TCR beta chain was profiled in a study of T cell repertoires in cytomegalovirus infection. TCRdb independently ran MiXCR on the reads; one entry per CDR3 protein. The table includes roughly 570,000 distinct CDR3 sequences, around two fifths detected once. Note on this clonotype: Antigen specificity is unknown.

Trimming removed 5 bases at V and 1 base at J, with 8 bases between. This CDR3 comprises 14 residues. This chain connects TRBV12-3 or TRBV12-4 to TRBJ2-2; a possible D gene is TRBD1 (6 bases). The sequence came from a human donor in good health (CMV status not recorded). Some clones in this sample may be carry-over from other donors' samples. The material sequenced was cultured PBMCs, taken from culture after CMV antigen stimulation. As DNA, the CDR3 is TGTGCCAGCAGTACAGGGTTGAACACCGGGGAGCTGTTTTTT. Residues: CASSTGLNTGELFF.